This paragraph covers one T cell receptor beta chain sequence. Its antigen remains unknown. Sequencing was performed with immunoSEQ multiplex PCR; in TCRdb, only in-frame clones are kept and a portion is missing. The sample contains hundreds of thousands of clones, over 75% of which appear only once. The data originate from a study of cytomegalovirus exposure and HLA in healthy donors. Study summary: It was reported in a later analysis that the same platform had been used for the 110 or so validation repertoires as for the 550 to 700 first-cohort repertoires. The study, taken as a whole, reports: Altogether, 160 or so TCR beta chains were recorded as cytomegalovirus-associated. Within the 95 to 150 validation repertoires, first-cohort TCR clusters tended to co-occur, according to a later analysis.

Germline CDR1 is MNHEY and CDR2 is SMNVEV (reference sequence). Deletions cut 2 bases from V and 6 bases from J, with 8 bases between. The CDR3 extends over 13 amino acids. Sample: PBMCs. This receptor was taken from a man between 18 and 35 years old in good health and CMV-seropositive. The J gene is TRBJ2-1, the V gene TRBV27, with D perhaps matching TRBD1 or TRBD2 (5 bases each). The CDR3 region is CASSLNGANEQFF. The CDR3 DNA reads TGTGCCAGCAGTTTAAACGGGGCCAATGAGCAGTTCTTC.